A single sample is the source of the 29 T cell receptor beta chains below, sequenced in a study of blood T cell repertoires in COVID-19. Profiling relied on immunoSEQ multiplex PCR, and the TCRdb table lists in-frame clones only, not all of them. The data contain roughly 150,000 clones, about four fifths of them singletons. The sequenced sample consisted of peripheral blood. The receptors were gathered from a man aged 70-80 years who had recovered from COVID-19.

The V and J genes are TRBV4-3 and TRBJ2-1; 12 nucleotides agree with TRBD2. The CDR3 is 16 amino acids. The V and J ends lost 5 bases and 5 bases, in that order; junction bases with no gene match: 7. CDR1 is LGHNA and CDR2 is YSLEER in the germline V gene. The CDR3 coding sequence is TGCGCCAGCAGCGTGACGACTAGCGGGGGAGACAATGAGCAGTTCTTC. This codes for CASSVTTSGGDNEQFF.

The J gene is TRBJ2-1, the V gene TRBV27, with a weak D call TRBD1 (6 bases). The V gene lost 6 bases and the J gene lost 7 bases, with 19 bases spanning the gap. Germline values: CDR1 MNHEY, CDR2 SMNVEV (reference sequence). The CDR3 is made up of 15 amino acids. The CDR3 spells CASRERHLRGNEQFF. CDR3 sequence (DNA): TGTGCCAGCAGAGAGAGGCATTTGAGGGGGAATGAGCAGTTCTTC.

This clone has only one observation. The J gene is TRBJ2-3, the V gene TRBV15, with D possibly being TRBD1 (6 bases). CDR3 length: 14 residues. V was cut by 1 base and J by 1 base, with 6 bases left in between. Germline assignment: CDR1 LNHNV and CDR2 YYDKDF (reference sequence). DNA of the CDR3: TGTGCCACCAGCAGAGGACAGGGCACAGATACGCAGTATTTT. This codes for CATSRGQGTDTQYF.

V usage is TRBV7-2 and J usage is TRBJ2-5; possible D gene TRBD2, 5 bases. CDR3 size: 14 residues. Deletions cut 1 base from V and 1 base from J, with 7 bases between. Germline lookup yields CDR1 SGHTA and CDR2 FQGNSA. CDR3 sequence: CASSLGLTQETQYF. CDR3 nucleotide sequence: TGTGCCAGCAGCTTAGGACTAACCCAAGAGACCCAGTACTTC. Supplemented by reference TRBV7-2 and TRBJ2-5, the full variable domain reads GAGVSQSPSNKVTEKGKDVELRCDPISGHTALYWYRQSLGQGLEFLIYFQGNSAPDKSGLPSDRFSAERTGGSVSTLTIQRTQQEDSAVYLCASSLGLTQETQYFGPGTRLLVL.

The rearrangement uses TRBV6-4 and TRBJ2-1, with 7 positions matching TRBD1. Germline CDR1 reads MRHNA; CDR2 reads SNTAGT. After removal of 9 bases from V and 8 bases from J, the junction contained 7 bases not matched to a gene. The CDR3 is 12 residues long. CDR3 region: CARTGIFDEQFF. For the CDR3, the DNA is TGTGCCAGGACAGGGATTTTTGATGAGCAGTTCTTC.

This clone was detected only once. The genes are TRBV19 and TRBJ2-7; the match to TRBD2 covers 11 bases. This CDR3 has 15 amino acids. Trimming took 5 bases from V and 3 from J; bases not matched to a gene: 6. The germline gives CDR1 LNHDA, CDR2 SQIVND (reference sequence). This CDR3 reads CASSAVAGGNYEQYF. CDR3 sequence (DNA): TGTGCCAGTAGTGCTGTAGCGGGAGGGAACTACGAGCAGTACTTC.

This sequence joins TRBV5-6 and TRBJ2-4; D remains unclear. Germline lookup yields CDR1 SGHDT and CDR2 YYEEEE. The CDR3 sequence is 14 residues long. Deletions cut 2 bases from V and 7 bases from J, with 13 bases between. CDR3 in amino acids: CASSFFEYLNIQYF. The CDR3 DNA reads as TGTGCCAGCAGCTTTTTCGAGTATTTGAACATTCAGTACTTC. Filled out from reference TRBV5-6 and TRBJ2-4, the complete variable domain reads DAGVTQSPTHLIKTRGQQVTLRCSPKSGHDTVSWYQQALGQGPQFIFQYYEEEERQRGNFPDRFSGHQFPNYSSELNVNALLLGDSALYLCASSFFEYLNIQYFGAGTRLSVL.

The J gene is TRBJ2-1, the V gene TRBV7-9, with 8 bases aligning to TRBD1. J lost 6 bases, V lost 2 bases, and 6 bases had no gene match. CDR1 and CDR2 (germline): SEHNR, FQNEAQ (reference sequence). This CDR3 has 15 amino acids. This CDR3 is CASSLRDRTLNEQFF. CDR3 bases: TGTGCCAGCAGCTTACGGGACAGGACCCTCAATGAGCAGTTCTTC.

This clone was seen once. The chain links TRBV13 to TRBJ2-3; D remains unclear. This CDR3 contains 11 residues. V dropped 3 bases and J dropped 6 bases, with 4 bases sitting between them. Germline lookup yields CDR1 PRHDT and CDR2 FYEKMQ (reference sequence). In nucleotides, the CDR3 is TGTGCCAGCAGCTTTACTGATACGCAGTATTTT. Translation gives CASSFTDTQYF. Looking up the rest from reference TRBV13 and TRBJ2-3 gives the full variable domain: AAGVIQSPRHLIKEKRETATLKCYPIPRHDTVYWYQQGPGQDPQFLISFYEKMQSDKGSIPDRFSAQQFSDYHSELNMSSLELGDSALYFCASSFTDTQYFGPGTRLTVL.

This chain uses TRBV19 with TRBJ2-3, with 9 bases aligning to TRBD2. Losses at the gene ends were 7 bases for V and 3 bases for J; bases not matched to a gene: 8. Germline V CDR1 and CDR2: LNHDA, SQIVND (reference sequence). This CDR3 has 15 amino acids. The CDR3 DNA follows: TGTGCCAGTACCGATAGCGGGAGCTTGACAGATACGCAGTATTTT. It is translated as CASTDSGSLTDTQYF. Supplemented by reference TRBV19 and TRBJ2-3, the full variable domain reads DGGITQSPKYLFRKEGQNVTLSCEQNLNHDAMYWYRQDPGQGLRLIYYSQIVNDFQKGDIAEGYSVSREKKESFPLTVTSAQKNPTAFYLCASTDSGSLTDTQYFGPGTRLTVL.

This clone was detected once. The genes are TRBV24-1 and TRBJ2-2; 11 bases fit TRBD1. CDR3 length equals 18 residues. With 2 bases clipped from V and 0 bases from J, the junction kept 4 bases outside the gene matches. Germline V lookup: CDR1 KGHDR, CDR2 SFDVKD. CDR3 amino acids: CATSDSPGQGANTGELFF. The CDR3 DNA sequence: TGTGCCACCAGTGATTCCCCGGGACAGGGGGCGAACACCGGGGAGCTGTTTTTT.

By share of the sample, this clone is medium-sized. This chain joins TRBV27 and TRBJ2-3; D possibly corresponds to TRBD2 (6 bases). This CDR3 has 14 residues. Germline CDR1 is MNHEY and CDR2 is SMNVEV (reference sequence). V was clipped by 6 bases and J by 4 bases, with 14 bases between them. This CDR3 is CASRPDYSADTQYF. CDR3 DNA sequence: TGTGCCAGCAGACCGGACTACAGCGCAGATACGCAGTATTTT.

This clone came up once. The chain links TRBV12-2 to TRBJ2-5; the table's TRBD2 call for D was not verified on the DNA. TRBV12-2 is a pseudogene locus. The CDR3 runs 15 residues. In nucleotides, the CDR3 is TGTGCAAGTCGCTTAGGATTTAGAGGGAAAGAGACCCAGTACTTC. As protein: CASRLGFRGKETQYF.

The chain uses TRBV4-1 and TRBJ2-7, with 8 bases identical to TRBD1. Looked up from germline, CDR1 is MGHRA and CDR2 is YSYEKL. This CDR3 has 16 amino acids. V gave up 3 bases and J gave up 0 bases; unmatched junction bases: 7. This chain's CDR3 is CASSQATGVSSYEQYF. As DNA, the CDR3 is TGCGCCAGCAGCCAGGCGACAGGGGTCTCCTCCTACGAGCAGTACTTC.

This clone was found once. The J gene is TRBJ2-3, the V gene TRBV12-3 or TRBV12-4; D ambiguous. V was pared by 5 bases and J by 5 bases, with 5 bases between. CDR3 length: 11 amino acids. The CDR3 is CASSGGDTQYF. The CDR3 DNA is TGTGCCAGCAGTGGCGGAGATACGCAGTATTTT.

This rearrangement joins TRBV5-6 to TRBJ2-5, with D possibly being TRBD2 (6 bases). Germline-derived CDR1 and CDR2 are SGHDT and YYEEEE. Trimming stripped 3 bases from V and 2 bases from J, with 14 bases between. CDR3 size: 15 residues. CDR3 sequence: CASSSRGSGQETQYF. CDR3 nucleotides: TGTGCCAGCAGCTCCCGGGGTAGCGGACAAGAGACCCAGTACTTC.

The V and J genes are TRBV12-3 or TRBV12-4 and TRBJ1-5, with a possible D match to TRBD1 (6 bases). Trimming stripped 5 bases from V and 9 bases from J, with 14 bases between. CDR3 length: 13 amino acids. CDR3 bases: TGTGCCAGCAGTGGGGCAGGGGAAGGGCCCCAGCATTTT. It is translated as CASSGAGEGPQHF.

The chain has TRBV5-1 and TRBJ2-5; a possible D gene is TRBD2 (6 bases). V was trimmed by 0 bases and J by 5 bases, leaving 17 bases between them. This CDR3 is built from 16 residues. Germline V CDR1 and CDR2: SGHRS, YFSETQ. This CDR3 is CASSLEMGRGGETQYF. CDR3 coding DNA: TGCGCCAGCAGCTTGGAGATGGGGCGCGGAGGGGAGACCCAGTACTTC. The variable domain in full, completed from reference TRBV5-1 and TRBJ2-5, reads KAGVTQTPRYLIKTRGQQVTLSCSPISGHRSVSWYQQTPGQGLQFLFEYFSETQRNKGNFPGRFSGRQFSNSRSEMNVSTLELGDSALYLCASSLEMGRGGETQYFGPGTRLLVL.

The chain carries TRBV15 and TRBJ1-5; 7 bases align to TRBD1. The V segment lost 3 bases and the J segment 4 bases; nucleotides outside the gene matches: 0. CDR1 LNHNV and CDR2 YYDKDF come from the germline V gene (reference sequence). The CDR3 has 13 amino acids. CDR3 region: CATSRDRNQPQHF. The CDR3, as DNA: TGTGCCACCAGCAGGGACAGGAATCAGCCCCAGCATTTT.

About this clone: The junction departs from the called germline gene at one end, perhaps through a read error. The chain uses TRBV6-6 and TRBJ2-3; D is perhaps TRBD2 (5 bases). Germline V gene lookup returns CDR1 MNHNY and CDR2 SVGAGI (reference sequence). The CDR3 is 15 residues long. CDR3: CASSYSAGGTDTQYF. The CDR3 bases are TGTGCCAGCAGCTACTCGGCGGGTGGTACAGATACGCAGTATTTT.

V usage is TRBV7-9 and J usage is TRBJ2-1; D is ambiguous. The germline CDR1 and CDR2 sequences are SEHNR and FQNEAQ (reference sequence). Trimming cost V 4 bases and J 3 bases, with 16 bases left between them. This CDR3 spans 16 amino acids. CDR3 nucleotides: TGTGCCAGCAGCTCATTCCCCAGAGGCCGCTACAATGAGCAGTTCTTC. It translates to CASSSFPRGRYNEQFF.

CDR3 nucleotides: TGTGCCAGCAGCTTAGAAGTACGGACTGAAGCTTTCTTT. It is translated as CASSLEVRTEAFF. This chain links TRBV7-2 with TRBJ1-1; D uncertain. The V gene lost 1 base and the J gene lost 5 bases, with 8 bases spanning the gap. There are 13 residues in the CDR3. CDR1 is SGHTA, CDR2 FQGNSA, per germline.

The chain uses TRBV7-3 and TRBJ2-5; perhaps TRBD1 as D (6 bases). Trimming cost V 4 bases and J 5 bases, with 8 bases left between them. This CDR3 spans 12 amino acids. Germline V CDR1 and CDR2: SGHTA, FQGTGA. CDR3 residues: CASSYDRETQYF. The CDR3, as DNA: TGTGCCAGCAGCTACGACAGGGAGACCCAGTACTTC.

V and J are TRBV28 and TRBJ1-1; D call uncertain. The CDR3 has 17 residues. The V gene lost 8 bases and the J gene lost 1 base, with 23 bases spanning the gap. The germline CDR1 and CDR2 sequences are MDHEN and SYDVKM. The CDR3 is CASRYSESLPSNTEAFF. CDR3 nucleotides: TGTGCCAGCCGCTACTCTGAGTCACTTCCATCGAACACTGAAGCTTTCTTT.

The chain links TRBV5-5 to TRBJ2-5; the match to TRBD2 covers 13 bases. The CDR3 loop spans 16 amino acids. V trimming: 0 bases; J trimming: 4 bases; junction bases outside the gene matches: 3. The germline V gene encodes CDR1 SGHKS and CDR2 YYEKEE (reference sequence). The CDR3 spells CASSLELAGGRETQYF. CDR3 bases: TGTGCCAGCAGCTTGGAACTAGCGGGAGGGAGAGAGACCCAGTACTTC.

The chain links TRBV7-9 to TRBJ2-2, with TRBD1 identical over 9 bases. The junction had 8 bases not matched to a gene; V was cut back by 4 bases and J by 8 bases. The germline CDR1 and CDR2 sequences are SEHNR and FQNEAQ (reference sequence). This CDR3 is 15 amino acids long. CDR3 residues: CASSSGQGEGGELFF. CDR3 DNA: TGTGCCAGCAGCTCGGGACAGGGTGAAGGTGGGGAGCTGTTTTTT.

In DNA, the CDR3 is TGTGCCAGCAGCCCCCAGGGGGGCGCTGAGCAGTTCTTC. It encodes CASSPQGGAEQFF. This chain connects TRBV7-9 to TRBJ2-1; tentatively, D is TRBD1 (7 bases). Per the germline V gene, CDR1 is SEHNR and CDR2 is FQNEAQ (reference sequence). V shed 5 bases and J shed 9 bases, with 14 bases lying between them. CDR3 length: 13 residues.

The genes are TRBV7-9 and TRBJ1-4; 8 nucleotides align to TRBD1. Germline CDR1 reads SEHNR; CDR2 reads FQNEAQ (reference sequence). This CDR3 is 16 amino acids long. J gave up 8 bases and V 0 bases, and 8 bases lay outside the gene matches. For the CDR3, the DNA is TGTGCCAGCAGCTTAGCGCAGGGGGCGCGTGGGGAAAAACTGTTTTTT. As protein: CASSLAQGARGEKLFF. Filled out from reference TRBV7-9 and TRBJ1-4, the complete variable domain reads DTGVSQNPRHKITKRGQNVTFRCDPISEHNRLYWYRQTLGQGPEFLTYFQNEAQLEKSRLLSDRFSAERPKGSFSTLEIQRTEQGDSAMYLCASSLAQGARGEKLFFGSGTQLSVL.

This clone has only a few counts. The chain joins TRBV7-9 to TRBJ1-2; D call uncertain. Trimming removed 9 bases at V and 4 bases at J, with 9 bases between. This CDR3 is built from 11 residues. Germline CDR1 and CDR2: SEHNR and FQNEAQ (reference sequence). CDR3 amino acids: CARQPFYGYTF. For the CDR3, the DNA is TGTGCCAGACAACCTTTCTATGGCTACACCTTC.